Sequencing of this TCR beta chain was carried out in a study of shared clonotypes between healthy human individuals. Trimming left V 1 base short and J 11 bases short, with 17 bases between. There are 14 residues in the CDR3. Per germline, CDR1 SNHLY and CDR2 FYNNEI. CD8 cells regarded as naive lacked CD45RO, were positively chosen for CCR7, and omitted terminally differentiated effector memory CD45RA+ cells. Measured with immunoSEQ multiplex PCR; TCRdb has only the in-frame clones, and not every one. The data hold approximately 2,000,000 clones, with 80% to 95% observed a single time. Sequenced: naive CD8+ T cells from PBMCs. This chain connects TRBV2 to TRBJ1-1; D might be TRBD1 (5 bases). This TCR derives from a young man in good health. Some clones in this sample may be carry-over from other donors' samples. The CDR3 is CASSEGTGTAGAFF. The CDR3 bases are TGTGCCAGCAGTGAAGGTACCGGGACCGCTGGGGCTTTCTTT.